The entry below gives a single T cell receptor (beta chain) sequence along with its context. Its target is unknown. The CDR3 is made up of 14 amino acids. From germline, CDR1 is SGHNT and CDR2 YENEEA. Trimming took 5 bases from V and 3 from J, leaving 13 bases between them. This specimen comes from a study of cytomegalovirus exposure and HLA in healthy donors. 60 Vbeta and 13 Jbeta primers were used in PCR. The repertoire was sequenced with immunoSEQ multiplex PCR; TCRdb's copy has only in-frame clones and lacks some. The data contain some 130,000 clones, 75% to 80% of them singletons. Study-wide results and limits: Some TCR beta chains (more than 150 of them) were listed as cytomegalovirus-associated. Later analysis demonstrated an association between a missense DCLRE1C variant and TCR beta V- and J-gene trimming. Most TCR beta V segments were productive about 90% or about 30% of the time in an earlier analysis.

The chain couples TRBV11-3 to TRBJ2-5, with D tentatively TRBD2 (5 bases). Sequencing input: PBMCs. The sequence was obtained from a male donor in good health and CMV-seronegative. The CDR3 region is CASSRGRAEETQYF. Here the CDR3 DNA reads TGTGCCAGCAGCCGCGGGCGGGCTGAAGAGACCCAGTACTTC. The full variable domain, completed using reference TRBV11-3 and TRBJ2-5, is EAGVVQSPRYKIIEKKQPVAFWCNPISGHNTLYWYLQNLGQGPELLIRYENEEAVDDSQLPKDRFSAERLKGVDSTLKIQPAELGDSAVYLCASSRGRAEETQYFGPGTRLLVL.